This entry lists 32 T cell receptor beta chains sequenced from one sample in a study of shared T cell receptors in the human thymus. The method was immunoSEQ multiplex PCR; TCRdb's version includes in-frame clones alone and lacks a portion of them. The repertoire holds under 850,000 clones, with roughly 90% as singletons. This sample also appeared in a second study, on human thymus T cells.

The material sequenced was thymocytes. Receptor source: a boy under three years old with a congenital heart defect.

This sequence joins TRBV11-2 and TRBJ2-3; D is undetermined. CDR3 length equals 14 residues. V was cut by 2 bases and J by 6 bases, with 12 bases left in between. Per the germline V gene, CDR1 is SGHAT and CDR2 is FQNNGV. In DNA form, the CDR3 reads TGTGCCAGCAGCTTACAGAAACACACGGATACGCAGTATTTT. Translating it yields CASSLQKHTDTQYF.

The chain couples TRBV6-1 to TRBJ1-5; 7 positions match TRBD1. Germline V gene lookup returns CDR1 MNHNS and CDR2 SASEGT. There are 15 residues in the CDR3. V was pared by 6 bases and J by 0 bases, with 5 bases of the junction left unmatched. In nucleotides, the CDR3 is TGTGCCAGCAGAGGGGGCCGACCTAGCAATCAGCCCCAGCATTTT. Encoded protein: CASRGGRPSNQPQHF.

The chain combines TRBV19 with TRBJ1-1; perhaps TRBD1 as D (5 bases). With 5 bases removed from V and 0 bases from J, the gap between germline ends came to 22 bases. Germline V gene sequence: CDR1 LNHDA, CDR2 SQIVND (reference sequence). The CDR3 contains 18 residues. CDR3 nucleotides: TGTGCCAGTAGTCCGACGGACACCCCACCATCCATGAACACTGAAGCTTTCTTT. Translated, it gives CASSPTDTPPSMNTEAFF.

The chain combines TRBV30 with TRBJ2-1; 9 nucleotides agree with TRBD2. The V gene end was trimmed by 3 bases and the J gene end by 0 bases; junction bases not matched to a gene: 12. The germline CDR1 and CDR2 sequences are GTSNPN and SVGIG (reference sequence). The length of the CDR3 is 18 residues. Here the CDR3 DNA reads TGTGCCTGGAGGGGTAAGGTGGCGGGAGGGAGCTCCTACAATGAGCAGTTCTTC. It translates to CAWRGKVAGGSSYNEQFF.

The CDR3 is CATGEGVETQYF. CDR3 DNA: TGTGCCACCGGGGAAGGGGTCGAGACCCAGTACTTC. The chain links TRBV15 to TRBJ2-5; TRBD1 is a possible D gene (5 bases). CDR3 length: 12 residues. Germline loops: CDR1 LNHNV, CDR2 YYDKDF (reference sequence). V dropped 8 bases and J dropped 5 bases, with 12 bases sitting between them.

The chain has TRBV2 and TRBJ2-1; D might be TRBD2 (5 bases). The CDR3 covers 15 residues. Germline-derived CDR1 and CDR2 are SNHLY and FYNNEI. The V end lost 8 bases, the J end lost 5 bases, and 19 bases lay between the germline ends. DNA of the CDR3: TGTGCCAGCCCTCTCGAGGGAGCGAGGCACAATGAGCAGTTCTTC. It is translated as CASPLEGARHNEQFF. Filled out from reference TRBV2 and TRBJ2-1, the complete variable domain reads EPEVTQTPSHQVTQMGQEVILRCVPISNHLYFYWYRQILGQKVEFLVSFYNNEISEKSEIFDDQFSVERPDGSNFTLKIRSTKLEDSAMYFCASPLEGARHNEQFFGPGTRLTVL.

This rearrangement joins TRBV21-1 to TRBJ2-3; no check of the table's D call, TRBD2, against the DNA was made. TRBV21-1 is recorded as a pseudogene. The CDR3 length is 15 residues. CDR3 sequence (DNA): TGTGCCAGCAAGGTGTGGGGGGACAGCACAGATACGCAGTATTTT. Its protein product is CASKVWGDSTDTQYF.

CDR3 DNA sequence: TGTGCCAGCGGCTCAGCGGGAGGCTTCGGGGAGCAGTACTTC. Protein: CASGSAGGFGEQYF. The V and J genes are TRBV27 and TRBJ2-7; 9 nucleotides align to TRBD2. Germline CDR1 is MNHEY and CDR2 is SMNVEV (reference sequence). This CDR3 is 14 amino acids long. V trimming: 8 bases; J trimming: 7 bases; junction bases outside the gene matches: 12.

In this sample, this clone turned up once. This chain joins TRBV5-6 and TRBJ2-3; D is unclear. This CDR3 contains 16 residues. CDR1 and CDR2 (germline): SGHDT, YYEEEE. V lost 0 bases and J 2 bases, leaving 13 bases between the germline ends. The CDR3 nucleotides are TGTGCCAGCAGCTTGGCCCCATCGACTCACACAGATACGCAGTATTTT. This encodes CASSLAPSTHTDTQYF.

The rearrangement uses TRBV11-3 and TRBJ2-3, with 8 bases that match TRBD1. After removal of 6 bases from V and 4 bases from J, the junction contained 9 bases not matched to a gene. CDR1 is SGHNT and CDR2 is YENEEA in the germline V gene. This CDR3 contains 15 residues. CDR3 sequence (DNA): TGTGCCAGCAGAACCGGACAGGGCCTGGCAGATACGCAGTATTTT. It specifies CASRTGQGLADTQYF.

The CDR3 nucleotides read TGTGCCAGCACCGGGACAGCTGATCAGCCCCAGCATTTT. Translated: CASTGTADQPQHF. The chain has TRBV6-1 and TRBJ1-5; 7 bases fit TRBD1. The CDR3 contains 13 residues. J was trimmed by 5 bases and V by 7 bases; bases with no gene match: 5. CDR1 and CDR2 (germline): MNHNS, SASEGT.

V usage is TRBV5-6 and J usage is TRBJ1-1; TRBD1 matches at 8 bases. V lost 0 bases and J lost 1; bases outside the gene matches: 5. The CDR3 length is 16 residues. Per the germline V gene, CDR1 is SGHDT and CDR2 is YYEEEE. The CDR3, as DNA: TGTGCCAGCAGCTTGGCAGGGGGCGCGGAGAACACTGAAGCTTTCTTT. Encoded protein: CASSLAGGAENTEAFF.

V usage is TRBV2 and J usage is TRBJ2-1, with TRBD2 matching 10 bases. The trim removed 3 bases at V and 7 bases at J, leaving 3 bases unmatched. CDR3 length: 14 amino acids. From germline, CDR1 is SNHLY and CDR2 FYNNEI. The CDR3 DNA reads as TGTGCCAGCAGTGAGGGACTAGCGCTGAATGAGCAGTTCTTC. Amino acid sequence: CASSEGLALNEQFF.

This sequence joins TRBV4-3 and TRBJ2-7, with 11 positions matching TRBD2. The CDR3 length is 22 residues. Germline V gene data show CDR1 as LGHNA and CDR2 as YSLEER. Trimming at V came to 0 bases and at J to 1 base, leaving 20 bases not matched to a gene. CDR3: CASSQDLGGGTSGLGLSYEQYF. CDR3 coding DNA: TGCGCCAGCAGCCAAGACTTAGGTGGCGGGACTAGCGGCCTTGGGTTGTCCTACGAGCAGTACTTC.

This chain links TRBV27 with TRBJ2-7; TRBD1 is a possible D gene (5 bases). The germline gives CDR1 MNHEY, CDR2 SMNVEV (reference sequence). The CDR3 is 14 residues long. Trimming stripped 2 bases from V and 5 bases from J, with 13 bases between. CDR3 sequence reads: CASSLARAGHEQYF. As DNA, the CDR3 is TGTGCCAGCAGTTTAGCCAGGGCTGGCCACGAGCAGTACTTC.

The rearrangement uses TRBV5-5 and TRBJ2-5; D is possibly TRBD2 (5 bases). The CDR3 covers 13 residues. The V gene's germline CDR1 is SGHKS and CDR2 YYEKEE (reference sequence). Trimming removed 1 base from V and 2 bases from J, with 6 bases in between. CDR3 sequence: CASSLPGQETQYF. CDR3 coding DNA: TGTGCCAGCAGCTTGCCGGGGCAAGAGACCCAGTACTTC.

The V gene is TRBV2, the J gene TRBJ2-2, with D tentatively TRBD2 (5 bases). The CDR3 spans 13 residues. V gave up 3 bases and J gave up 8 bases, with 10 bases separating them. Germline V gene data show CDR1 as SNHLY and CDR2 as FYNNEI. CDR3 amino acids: CASSEIARGELFF. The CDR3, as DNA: TGTGCCAGCAGTGAGATAGCGAGGGGGGAGCTGTTTTTT.

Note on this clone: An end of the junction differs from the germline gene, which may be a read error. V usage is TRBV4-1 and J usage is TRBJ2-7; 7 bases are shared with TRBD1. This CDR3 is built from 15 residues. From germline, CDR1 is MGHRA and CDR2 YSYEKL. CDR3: CANSQSDRSSYEQYF. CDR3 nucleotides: TGCGCCAACAGCCAATCGGACAGGAGCTCCTACGAGCAGTACTTC.

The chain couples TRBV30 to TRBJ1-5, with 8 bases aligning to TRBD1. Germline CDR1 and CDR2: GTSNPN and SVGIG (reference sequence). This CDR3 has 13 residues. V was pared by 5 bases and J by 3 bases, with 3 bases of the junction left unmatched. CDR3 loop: CAWGDRYNQPQHF. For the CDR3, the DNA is TGTGCCTGGGGGGACAGGTACAATCAGCCCCAGCATTTT.

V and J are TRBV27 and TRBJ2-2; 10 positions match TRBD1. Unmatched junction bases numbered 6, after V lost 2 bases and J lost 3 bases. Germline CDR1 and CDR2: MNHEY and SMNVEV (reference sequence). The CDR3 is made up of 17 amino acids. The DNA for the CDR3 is TGTGCCAGCAGTTTACTAGACAGGGGGCTCGACACCGGGGAGCTGTTTTTT. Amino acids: CASSLLDRGLDTGELFF.

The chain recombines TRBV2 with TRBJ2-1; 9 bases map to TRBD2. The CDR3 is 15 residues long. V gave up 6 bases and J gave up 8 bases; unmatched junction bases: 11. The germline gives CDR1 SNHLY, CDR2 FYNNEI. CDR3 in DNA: TGTGCCAGCAGGATCGACGGGACTAGCCCCTATGAGCAGTTCTTC. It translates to CASRIDGTSPYEQFF.

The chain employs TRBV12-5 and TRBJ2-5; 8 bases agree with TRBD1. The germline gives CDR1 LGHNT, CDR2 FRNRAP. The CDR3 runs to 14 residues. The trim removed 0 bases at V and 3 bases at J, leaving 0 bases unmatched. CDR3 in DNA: TGTGCTAGTGGTTTGGTACAGGGGGAAGAGACCCAGTACTTC. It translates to CASGLVQGEETQYF.

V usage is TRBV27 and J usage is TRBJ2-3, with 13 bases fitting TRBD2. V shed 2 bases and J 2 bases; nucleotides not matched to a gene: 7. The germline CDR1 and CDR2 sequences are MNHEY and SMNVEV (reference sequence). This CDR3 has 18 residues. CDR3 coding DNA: TGTGCCAGCAGTTTACGGACTAGCGGGAGTAAGGCCACAGATACGCAGTATTTT. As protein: CASSLRTSGSKATDTQYF.

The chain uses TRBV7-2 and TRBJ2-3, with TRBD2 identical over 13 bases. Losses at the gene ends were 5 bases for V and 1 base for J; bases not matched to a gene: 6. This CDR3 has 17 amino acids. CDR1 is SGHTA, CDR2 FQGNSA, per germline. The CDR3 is CASSLQTSGRRTDTQYF. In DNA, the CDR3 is TGTGCCAGCAGCCTACAGACTAGCGGGAGGCGCACAGATACGCAGTATTTT. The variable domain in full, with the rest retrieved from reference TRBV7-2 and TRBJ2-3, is GAGVSQSPSNKVTEKGKDVELRCDPISGHTALYWYRQSLGQGLEFLIYFQGNSAPDKSGLPSDRFSAERTGGSVSTLTIQRTQQEDSAVYLCASSLQTSGRRTDTQYFGPGTRLTVL.

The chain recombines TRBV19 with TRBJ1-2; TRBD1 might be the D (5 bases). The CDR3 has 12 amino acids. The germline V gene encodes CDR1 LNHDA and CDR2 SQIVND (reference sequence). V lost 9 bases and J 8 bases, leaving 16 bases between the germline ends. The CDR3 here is CASSVGGDGYTF. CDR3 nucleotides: TGTGCCAGCTCGGTGGGGGGGGACGGCTACACCTTC.

The CDR3 sequence: CASSLDAVYEQYF. The CDR3 DNA is TGTGCCAGCAGCTTAGATGCGGTCTACGAGCAGTACTTC. The chain recombines TRBV11-2 with TRBJ2-7, with D unclear. Germline CDR1 is SGHAT and CDR2 is FQNNGV. CDR3 length: 13 residues. Trimming stripped 0 bases from V and 3 bases from J, with 6 bases between.

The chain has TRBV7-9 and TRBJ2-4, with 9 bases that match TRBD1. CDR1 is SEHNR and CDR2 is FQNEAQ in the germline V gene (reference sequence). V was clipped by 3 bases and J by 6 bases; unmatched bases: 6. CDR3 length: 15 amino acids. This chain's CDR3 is CASSLGQGEVNIQYF. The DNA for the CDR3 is TGTGCCAGCAGCTTGGGACAGGGAGAGGTAAACATTCAGTACTTC.

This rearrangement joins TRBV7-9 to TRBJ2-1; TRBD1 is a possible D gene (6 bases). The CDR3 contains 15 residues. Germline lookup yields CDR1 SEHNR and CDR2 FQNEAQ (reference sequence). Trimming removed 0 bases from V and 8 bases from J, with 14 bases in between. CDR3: CASSLAWGLGDEQFF. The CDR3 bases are TGTGCCAGCAGCTTAGCCTGGGGGCTTGGGGATGAGCAGTTCTTC. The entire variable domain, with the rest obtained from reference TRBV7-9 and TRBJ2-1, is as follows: DTGVSQNPRHKITKRGQNVTFRCDPISEHNRLYWYRQTLGQGPEFLTYFQNEAQLEKSRLLSDRFSAERPKGSFSTLEIQRTEQGDSAMYLCASSLAWGLGDEQFFGPGTRLTVL.

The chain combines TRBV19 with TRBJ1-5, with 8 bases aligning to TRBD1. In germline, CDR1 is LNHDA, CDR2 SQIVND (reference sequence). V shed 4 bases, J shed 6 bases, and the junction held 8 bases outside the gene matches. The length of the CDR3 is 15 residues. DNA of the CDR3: TGTGCCAGTAGTAGAGGGACAGGCTTCCTTCAGCCCCAGCATTTT. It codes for CASSRGTGFLQPQHF.

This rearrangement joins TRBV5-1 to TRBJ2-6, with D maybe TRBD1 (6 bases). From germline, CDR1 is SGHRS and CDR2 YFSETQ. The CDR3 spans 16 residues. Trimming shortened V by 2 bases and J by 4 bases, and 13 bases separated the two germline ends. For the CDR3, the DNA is TGCGCCAGCAGCTTCCGGTACCAGGGGGGGGCCAACGTCCTGACTTTC. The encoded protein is CASSFRYQGGANVLTF.

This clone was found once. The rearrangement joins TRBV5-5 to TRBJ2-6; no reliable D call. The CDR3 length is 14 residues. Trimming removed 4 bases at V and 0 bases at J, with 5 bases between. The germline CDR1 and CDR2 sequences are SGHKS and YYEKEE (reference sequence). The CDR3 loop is CASSPNSGANVLTF. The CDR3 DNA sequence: TGTGCCAGCAGCCCCAACTCTGGGGCCAACGTCCTGACTTTC.

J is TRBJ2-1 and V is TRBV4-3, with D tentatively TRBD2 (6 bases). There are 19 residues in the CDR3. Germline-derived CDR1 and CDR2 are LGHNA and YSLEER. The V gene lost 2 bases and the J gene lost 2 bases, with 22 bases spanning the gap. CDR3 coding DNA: TGCGCCAGCAGCCAATACCCGGGAGATTCGGGACTCACCTACAATGAGCAGTTCTTC. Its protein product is CASSQYPGDSGLTYNEQFF.